This T cell receptor beta chain appears in the sequencing data of a study of T-cell memory formation after mild COVID-19. Whole-study results and caveats: Clones shrinking from day 15 to 85 showed even CD4/CD8 mixes; later expanders tilted CD4+.

Employing constant-segment primers, 5'RACE generated TCR alpha and TCR beta cDNA libraries bearing sample barcodes and UMIs. TCRdb called the 5' RACE reads again in MiXCR, with one record for every CDR3 protein. The sample carries approximately 300,000 distinct CDR3 sequences, roughly a fifth recorded once. This CDR3 is 16 amino acids long. The germline V and J ends were trimmed by 4 bases and 5 bases, with 19 bases remaining between them. Germline V gene data show CDR1 as SGHRS and CDR2 as YFSETQ. In the case of this clonotype: The antigen is undetermined.

The material sequenced was PBMCs or a T cell subset sorted from them (not recorded which). The sequence was obtained from a man aged 18 to 35 who had mild COVID-19 (a few samples of this study predate the infection). Cell type and time point are not known. The rearrangement links TRBV5-1 to TRBJ2-1, with D uncertain. This CDR3 is CASSPVGPPWDNEQFF. CDR3 nucleotides: TGCGCCAGCAGCCCGGTAGGGCCACCCTGGGACAATGAGCAGTTCTTC.